This passage covers 32 T cell receptor beta chains from one sample sequenced in a study of blood T cell repertoires in COVID-19. Profiled with immunoSEQ multiplex PCR; TCRdb holds only in-frame clones, not every one. This sample has 150,000 to 200,000 clones, with 80% found just once. The sequencing sample was made of PBMCs or T cells enriched from blood (not recorded which). These receptors all come from a man aged 40-49 years who had recovered from COVID-19.

This chain connects TRBV7-7 to TRBJ2-1; weak D call: TRBD2 (6 bases). The V end lost 5 bases, the J end lost 7 bases, and 18 bases lay between the germline ends. Germline values: CDR1 SSHAT, CDR2 FNYEAQ (reference sequence). CDR3 length: 15 amino acids. CDR3: CASSARLDRGNEQFF. In DNA, the CDR3 is TGTGCCAGCAGCGCACGTTTAGATCGGGGGAATGAGCAGTTCTTC. Filled out from reference TRBV7-7 and TRBJ2-1, the complete variable domain reads GAGVSQSPRYKVTKRGQDVTLRCDPISSHATLYWYQQALGQGPEFLTYFNYEAQPDKSGLPSDRFSAERPEGSISTLTIQRTEQRDSAMYRCASSARLDRGNEQFFGPGTRLTVL.

The gene calls are TRBV19 and TRBJ1-5; 7 bases are shared with TRBD1. This CDR3 region has 18 residues. The germline V gene has CDR1 LNHDA and CDR2 SQIVND (reference sequence). V lost 4 bases to trimming and J lost 3 bases; unmatched junction nucleotides: 15. CDR3 in DNA: TGTGCCAGTAGTACCCTACTTCGGGGGACAGTGATCAATCAGCCCCAGCATTTT. It specifies CASSTLLRGTVINQPQHF.

The CDR3 spells CASSYSTRGGGNTIYF. In DNA form, the CDR3 reads TGTGCCAGCAGTTACTCGACCCGAGGAGGCGGGAACACCATATATTTT. The chain uses TRBV6-5 and TRBJ1-3; D not resolved. The germline V gene encodes CDR1 MNHEY and CDR2 SVGAGI. The V gene lost 0 bases and the J gene lost 7 bases, with 16 bases spanning the gap. The CDR3 is made up of 16 amino acids.

The chain is built from TRBV7-9 and TRBJ1-5, with D possibly being TRBD1 (6 bases). The germline V and J ends were trimmed by 3 bases and 3 bases, with 9 bases remaining between them. The CDR3 runs to 14 residues. The germline CDR1 and CDR2 sequences are SEHNR and FQNEAQ (reference sequence). CDR3 nucleotide sequence: TGTGCCAGCAGCTTTGAGGGGGACAATCAGCCCCAGCATTTT. Translated, it gives CASSFEGDNQPQHF.

This chain joins TRBV19 and TRBJ1-5; no definite D call. Germline lookup yields CDR1 LNHDA and CDR2 SQIVND (reference sequence). CDR3 length: 13 residues. V lost 8 bases, J lost 2 bases, and 10 bases lay in between. CDR3 loop: CASCPRGNQPQHF. For the CDR3, the DNA is TGTGCCAGTTGCCCTCGAGGCAATCAGCCCCAGCATTTT.

V and J are TRBV15 and TRBJ1-6; perhaps TRBD1 as D (5 bases). Trimming took 5 bases from V and 7 from J, leaving 21 bases between them. CDR3 size: 17 residues. Germline V gene data show CDR1 as LNHNV and CDR2 as YYDKDF (reference sequence). CDR3 residues: CATSYGGGGRMNSPLHF. The CDR3 DNA follows: TGTGCCACCAGCTACGGGGGTGGAGGGCGGATGAATTCACCCCTCCACTTT. The full variable domain, in which reference TRBV15 and TRBJ1-6 provide the parts outside the CDR3, is DAMVIQNPRYQVTQFGKPVTLSCSQTLNHNVMYWYQQKSSQAPKLLFHYYDKDFNNEADTPDNFQSRRPNTSFCFLDIRSPGLGDTAMYLCATSYGGGGRMNSPLHFGNGTRLTVT.

This sequence joins TRBV6-1 and TRBJ1-2, with 7 bases aligning to TRBD1. J gave up 5 bases and V 3 bases, and 6 bases lay outside the gene matches. Germline CDR1 MNHNS, CDR2 SASEGT. The CDR3 loop spans 14 amino acids. CDR3 bases: TGTGCCAGCAGTGATCCCGGGACAGCATATGGCTACACCTTC. Encoded protein: CASSDPGTAYGYTF.

The genes are TRBV18 and TRBJ2-1, with TRBD2 matching 10 bases. The trim removed 4 bases at V and 4 bases at J, leaving 4 bases unmatched. The CDR3 is made up of 15 amino acids. Germline V lookup: CDR1 KGHSH, CDR2 LQKENI. CDR3 DNA: TGTGCCAGCTCACGAAGCGGGGGGGAGTACAATGAGCAGTTCTTC. As protein: CASSRSGGEYNEQFF.

This rearrangement joins TRBV3-1 (or the pseudogene TRBV3-2) to TRBJ1-1; TRBD1 matches at 11 bases. The CDR3 loop spans 14 amino acids. Germline V gene data show CDR1 as LGHDT and CDR2 as YNNKEL (reference sequence). Trimming at V came to 7 bases and at J to 8 bases, leaving 9 bases not matched to a gene. Written as DNA, the CDR3 is TGTGCCAGCACCACCCGGACAGGGGGCGGGGAAGCTTTCTTT. Protein product: CASTTRTGGGEAFF.

V gene TRBV6-5 combines with J gene TRBJ1-6, with D tentatively TRBD1 (5 bases). V was cut by 0 bases and J by 6 bases, with 12 bases left in between. The CDR3 is made up of 16 amino acids. Germline loops: CDR1 MNHEY, CDR2 SVGAGI. Here the CDR3 reads CASSYSPGLVNSPLHF. The DNA for the CDR3 is TGTGCCAGCAGTTACTCGCCAGGGTTGGTTAATTCACCCCTCCACTTT.

The chain links TRBV30 to TRBJ1-1; weak D call: TRBD1 (6 bases). The V gene's germline CDR1 is GTSNPN and CDR2 SVGIG (reference sequence). The CDR3 length is 16 residues. Between the trimmed V and J ends, which lost 1 base and 1 base, there was a span of 16 bases. The CDR3: CAWSGGGADWNTEAFF. Here the CDR3 DNA reads TGTGCCTGGAGTGGAGGGGGGGCCGATTGGAACACTGAAGCTTTCTTT.

The chain joins TRBV7-9 to TRBJ1-4; D call uncertain. The CDR3 consists of 18 residues. Germline CDR1 reads SEHNR; CDR2 reads FQNEAQ (reference sequence). V shed 5 bases and J shed 0 bases, with 19 bases lying between them. DNA for the CDR3: TGTGCCAGCAGCGGGAGGAATCTACTCGACGCAACTAATGAAAAACTGTTTTTT. Translated: CASSGRNLLDATNEKLFF. Full variable domain (missing parts from reference TRBV7-9 and TRBJ1-4): DTGVSQNPRHKITKRGQNVTFRCDPISEHNRLYWYRQTLGQGPEFLTYFQNEAQLEKSRLLSDRFSAERPKGSFSTLEIQRTEQGDSAMYLCASSGRNLLDATNEKLFFGSGTQLSVL.

The chain couples TRBV6-5 to TRBJ2-7; tentatively, D is TRBD2 (5 bases). Trimming took off 8 bases at V and 4 bases at J, with 9 bases between the two ends. Germline assignment: CDR1 MNHEY and CDR2 SVGAGI. CDR3 length: 11 residues. This CDR3 is CASGSGYEQYV. CDR3 nucleotide sequence: TGTGCCAGCGGCTCGGGGTACGAGCAGTACGTC.

This rearrangement joins TRBV7-2 to TRBJ1-2; TRBD1 might be the D (5 bases). Germline CDR1 SGHTA, CDR2 FQGNSA. This CDR3 is 13 amino acids long. V was pared by 8 bases and J by 0 bases, with 10 bases between. CDR3: CASHRQSNYGYTF. The CDR3 DNA reads as TGTGCCAGCCACAGGCAATCTAACTATGGCTACACCTTC.

V usage is TRBV5-1 and J usage is TRBJ1-1; TRBD1 matches at 8 bases. Trimming removed 5 bases from V and 5 bases from J; junction bases left unmatched: 17. Germline V CDR1 and CDR2: SGHRS, YFSETQ. This CDR3 has 17 amino acids. The CDR3 coding sequence is TGCGCCAGCAGGGGGGGCGGGACAGGTGGGCGAAGGACTGAAGCTTTCTTT. This translates into CASRGGGTGGRRTEAFF.

The V call is TRBV29-1, the J call TRBJ2-1, with 7 bases aligning to TRBD2. This CDR3 comprises 15 residues. Unmatched junction bases numbered 11, after V lost 0 bases and J lost 9 bases. The germline V gene has CDR1 SQVTM and CDR2 ANQGSEA. Written as DNA, the CDR3 is TGCAGCGTTGAAGACGGGCACGGGGGAGGGATTGAGCAGTTCTTC. Translated: CSVEDGHGGGIEQFF.

This clone has only one observation. The rearrangement joins TRBV5-6 to TRBJ2-5; TRBD1 aligns across 7 bases. The CDR3 runs 15 residues. Germline CDR1 is SGHDT and CDR2 is YYEEEE. The trim removed 4 bases at V and 1 base at J, leaving 7 bases unmatched. The DNA of the CDR3 is TGTGCCAGCAGCCCCTTAAGGGGGCGCCAAGAGACCCAGTACTTC. This codes for CASSPLRGRQETQYF. Full variable domain (rest looked up from reference TRBV5-6 and TRBJ2-5): DAGVTQSPTHLIKTRGQQVTLRCSPKSGHDTVSWYQQALGQGPQFIFQYYEEEERQRGNFPDRFSGHQFPNYSSELNVNALLLGDSALYLCASSPLRGRQETQYFGPGTRLLVL.

This clone was detected only a few times. At one boundary the junction diverges from the germline segment, which might be a read error. V gene TRBV9 combines with J gene TRBJ1-4; 8 nucleotides line up with TRBD1. Germline-derived CDR1 and CDR2 are SGDLS and YYNGEE. The CDR3 has 16 amino acids. The chain's CDR3 is CASSVGVGQGNEKLFF. The CDR3 DNA reads TGTGCCAGCAGTGTAGGTGTTGGACAGGGTAATGAAAAACTGTTTTTT.

The CDR3 loop is CASGLGGVPYEQYV. Written as DNA, the CDR3 is TGTGCTAGTGGTTTGGGGGGGGTACCCTACGAGCAGTACGTC. The chain joins TRBV12-5 to TRBJ2-7; a possible D gene is TRBD2 (6 bases). CDR3 length: 14 residues. The ends were cut back, 1 base at V and 2 bases at J, with 9 bases in the middle. CDR1 is LGHNT and CDR2 is FRNRAP in the germline V gene.

The chain joins TRBV5-8 to TRBJ2-2; TRBD1 matches at 8 bases. The CDR3 contains 15 residues. The V gene's germline CDR1 is SGHTS and CDR2 YDEGEE. J lost 5 bases, V lost 5 bases, and 8 bases had no gene match. CDR3 in DNA: TGTGCCAGCAGAGTCCGGACAGGGTTTACCGGGGAGCTGTTTTTT. This sequence encodes CASRVRTGFTGELFF.

This rearrangement joins TRBV5-1 to TRBJ1-3; D gene ambiguous. Germline loops: CDR1 SGHRS, CDR2 YFSETQ. The CDR3 is made up of 14 amino acids. Trimming pared 0 bases from V and 4 bases from J, leaving 8 bases between. This CDR3 is CASSLAGSGNTIYF. The DNA for the CDR3 is TGCGCCAGCAGCTTGGCAGGATCGGGAAACACCATATATTTT.

The chain joins TRBV11-1 to TRBJ2-3; 9 bases are a match to TRBD2. V lost 5 bases to trimming and J lost 2 bases; unmatched junction nucleotides: 2. The V gene's germline CDR1 is SGHAT and CDR2 FQDESV (reference sequence). This CDR3 region has 14 residues. The CDR3 region is CASSRGGDTDTQYF. The DNA for the CDR3 is TGTGCCAGCAGCCGCGGGGGGGACACAGATACGCAGTATTTT.

The chain combines TRBV4-1 with TRBJ1-1; no clear D. CDR3 length equals 16 residues. The germline gives CDR1 MGHRA, CDR2 YSYEKL. Trimming stripped 0 bases from V and 4 bases from J, with 15 bases between. The CDR3 nucleotides read TGCGCCAGCAGCCAAGATCCAGGCCTTTGGGTCACTGAAGCTTTCTTT. Translated, it gives CASSQDPGLWVTEAFF.

The chain recombines TRBV19 with TRBJ2-1; D may be TRBD1 (6 bases). V shed 6 bases and J shed 2 bases, with 14 bases lying between them. Germline V gene data show CDR1 as LNHDA and CDR2 as SQIVND (reference sequence). CDR3 length equals 15 residues. The CDR3 DNA is TGTGCCAGTAGCGAAAACAGGGATCCCTACAATGAGCAGTTCTTC. It yields the protein CASSENRDPYNEQFF.

J is TRBJ2-3 and V is TRBV19; 14 bases are shared with TRBD2. Losses at the gene ends were 3 bases for V and 11 bases for J; bases not matched to a gene: 4. The CDR3 spans 14 residues. Germline V gene data show CDR1 as LNHDA and CDR2 as SQIVND (reference sequence). Written as DNA, the CDR3 is TGTGCCAGTAGTATTAGGGGACTAGCGGGGGAGCAGTATTTT. Translated, it gives CASSIRGLAGEQYF.

The V and J genes are TRBV9 and TRBJ2-3; D perhaps matches TRBD2 (5 bases). The CDR3 runs to 15 residues. Germline V gene data show CDR1 as SGDLS and CDR2 as YYNGEE. Trimming left V 4 bases short and J 0 bases short, with 12 bases between. The CDR3 DNA is TGTGCCAGCAGCCGGGGTTTGGTAAGCACAGATACGCAGTATTTT. The encoded protein is CASSRGLVSTDTQYF.

CDR3 bases: TGTGCCAGTAGTGGCGGGGGGGTAGAGGAAGAGACCCAGTACTTC. The encoded protein is CASSGGGVEEETQYF. The chain links TRBV19 to TRBJ2-5; the match to TRBD2 covers 9 bases. Germline lookup yields CDR1 LNHDA and CDR2 SQIVND (reference sequence). With V trimmed by 5 bases and J by 3 bases, 7 bases remained unmatched. This CDR3 has 15 residues.

The table lists this clone with a count of one. This rearrangement joins TRBV7-2 to TRBJ1-2; 9 bases fit TRBD1. After removal of 4 bases from V and 6 bases from J, the junction contained 6 bases not matched to a gene. CDR3 size: 14 residues. CDR1 and CDR2 from the germline V gene are SGHTA and FQGNSA. In nucleotides, the CDR3 is TGTGCCAGCAGCTCGACGGGACAGGGCCATGGCTACACCTTC. As protein: CASSSTGQGHGYTF.

This clone was counted once. The chain joins TRBV6-5 to TRBJ2-1; D remains unclear. Germline V gene lookup returns CDR1 MNHEY and CDR2 SVGAGI. V was cut by 6 bases and J by 0 bases, with 6 bases left in between. This CDR3 is 13 amino acids long. The CDR3 loop is CASSPSSYNEQFF. CDR3 bases: TGTGCCAGCAGCCCGAGCTCCTACAATGAGCAGTTCTTC.

The V and J genes are TRBV3-1 (or the pseudogene TRBV3-2) and TRBJ2-3, with TRBD2 identical over 11 bases. Germline lookup yields CDR1 LGHDT and CDR2 YNNKEL (reference sequence). CDR3 size: 16 residues. V shed 5 bases, J shed 3 bases, and the junction held 7 bases outside the gene matches. The CDR3 spells CASSKASGGRTDTQYF. As DNA, the CDR3 is TGTGCCAGCAGCAAAGCTAGCGGGGGGAGGACAGATACGCAGTATTTT.

The V call is TRBV9, the J call TRBJ2-7; 8 nucleotides agree with TRBD1. Trimming removed 0 bases from V and 7 bases from J; junction bases left unmatched: 6. This CDR3 spans 14 amino acids. From germline, CDR1 is SGDLS and CDR2 YYNGEE. The CDR3 DNA sequence: TGTGCCAGCAGCGTAGGGCAGGGGGCGAGTGAGCAGTACTTC. This encodes CASSVGQGASEQYF. The variable domain in full, completed from reference TRBV9 and TRBJ2-7, reads DSGVTQTPKHLITATGQRVTLRCSPRSGDLSVYWYQQSLDQGLQFLIQYYNGEERAKGNILERFSAQQFPDLHSELNLSSLELGDSALYFCASSVGQGASEQYFGPGTRLTVT.

V is TRBV7-3 and J is TRBJ2-3; TRBD2 matches at 9 bases. V lost 4 bases to trimming and J lost 3 bases; unmatched junction nucleotides: 8. The CDR3 loop spans 16 amino acids. CDR1 SGHTA and CDR2 FQGTGA come from the germline V gene. CDR3 nucleotides: TGTGCCAGCAGCTCCGCGGGCGGGGGGGCGACAGATACGCAGTATTTT. It codes for CASSSAGGGATDTQYF. Full variable domain (remainder filled in from reference TRBV7-3 and TRBJ2-3): GAGVSQTPSNKVTEKGKYVELRCDPISGHTALYWYRQSLGQGPEFLIYFQGTGAADDSGLPNDRFFAVRPEGSVSTLKIQRTERGDSAVYLCASSSAGGGATDTQYFGPGTRLTVL.